A single T cell receptor beta chain is shown here with its context. This record belongs to a study of blood T cell repertoires in COVID-19. In the study overall: Acute and convalescent COVID-19 specimens originated in the United States, Italy and Spain.

Per the original methods: Using reference gene primer amplification, nucleated cell counts were estimated. The repertoire was sequenced with immunoSEQ multiplex PCR; TCRdb's copy has only in-frame clones and lacks some. V, J and clone size are those of that table, while D and trimming were read from the DNA. The sample yields 140,000 to 150,000 clones, 80% seen once. V was shortened by 2 bases and J by 4 bases, with 11 bases between the two germline ends. CDR3 length equals 14 residues. The germline V gene has CDR1 SEHNR and CDR2 FQNEAQ (reference sequence). Sequencing used peripheral blood. The chain carries TRBV7-9 and TRBJ1-1; D unresolved. This TCR was recovered from a man aged 55 to 70 with active or convalescent COVID-19. CDR3 residues: CASSLSSPGTEAFF. The DNA for the CDR3 is TGTGCCAGCAGCTTATCGTCGCCGGGCACTGAAGCTTTCTTT.